Below, 14 T cell receptor beta chains from the same sample are listed, as sequenced in a study of shared clonotypes between healthy human individuals (TCRdb year 2020). CD8 naive samples were CD45RO-negative cells positively selected for CCR7, giving a CD45RA+CCR7+ population that excluded TemRA cells. The library was prepared using the immunoSEQ multiplex PCR assay. As stored in TCRdb, this immuneACCESS dataset retains in-frame rearrangements with V and J assigned. A fraction of the clones does not appear; measured against another copy, unresolved V genes explain less than half of the discrepancy, and the remainder lacks a known reason. The sample has a few million clones on record, around 95% of them singletons. Clones ranked in the top ten supply approximately 1.7% of the sample. The sequenced sample was naive CD8+ T cells from PBMCs. Sample cell subset or site, as interpreted from the label and publication: CD45RA+CCR7+. The receptors derive from a man in his late teens or twenties in good health. Some clones in this sample may be carry-over from other donors' samples.

The J gene is TRBJ2-1, the V gene TRBV5-6; 7 positions agree with TRBD1. This CDR3 is 14 amino acids long. CDR1 SGHDT and CDR2 YYEEEE come from the germline V gene. With V trimmed by 5 bases and J by 4 bases, 6 bases remained unmatched. CDR3 in amino acids: CASSPTTGYNEQFF. The CDR3 DNA follows: TGTGCCAGCAGTCCAACGACAGGGTACAATGAGCAGTTCTTC.

V gene TRBV28 combines with J gene TRBJ2-3, with 7 bases that match TRBD2. The V gene's germline CDR1 is MDHEN and CDR2 SYDVKM. The CDR3 is 14 residues long. V was clipped by 6 bases and J by 0 bases; unmatched bases: 3. The CDR3 nucleotides read TGTGCCAGCAGGGGAGGGTTCAGCACAGATACGCAGTATTTT. Translating gives CASRGGFSTDTQYF. Filled out from reference TRBV28 and TRBJ2-3, the complete variable domain reads DVKVTQSSRYLVKRTGEKVFLECVQDMDHENMFWYRQDPGLGLRLIYFSYDVKMKEKGDIPEGYSVSREKKERFSLILESASTNQTSMYLCASRGGFSTDTQYFGPGTRLTVL.

The chain carries TRBV19 and TRBJ2-1, with 9 bases identical to TRBD2. CDR3 length: 16 amino acids. The junction had 16 bases not matched to a gene; V was cut back by 4 bases and J by 12 bases. Germline V gene data show CDR1 as LNHDA and CDR2 as SQIVND (reference sequence). The CDR3 protein is CASSTSSGTPKTRQFF. DNA of the CDR3: TGTGCCAGTAGTACATCTAGCGGGACGCCCAAAACCAGGCAGTTCTTC.

This sequence joins TRBV19 and TRBJ2-2, with TRBD2 identical over 9 bases. Germline CDR1 is LNHDA and CDR2 is SQIVND (reference sequence). The CDR3 spans 16 residues. The junction had 13 bases not matched to a gene; V was cut back by 10 bases and J by 4 bases. CDR3 in amino acids: CATQSLLAGITGELFF. In DNA, the CDR3 is TGTGCCACTCAATCCCTCCTAGCGGGGATCACCGGGGAGCTGTTTTTT.

V usage is TRBV15 and J usage is TRBJ1-5, with 9 bases fitting TRBD1. After removal of 5 bases from V and 1 base from J, the junction contained 12 bases not matched to a gene. CDR3 length: 18 amino acids. Germline V CDR1 and CDR2: LNHNV, YYDKDF (reference sequence). As DNA, the CDR3 is TGTGCCACCAGCGCTAGGAGACAGGGGGAACGAAGCAATCAGCCCCAGCATTTT. Residues: CATSARRQGERSNQPQHF.

The V call is TRBV27, the J call TRBJ2-2; D is ambiguous. The CDR3 spans 14 residues. The germline CDR1 and CDR2 sequences are MNHEY and SMNVEV (reference sequence). Trimming removed 7 bases from V and 6 bases from J, with 15 bases in between. The CDR3 DNA reads TGTGCCAGCACTTACTGGGGTATGGCCGGGGAGCTGTTTTTT. Protein product: CASTYWGMAGELFF.

V is TRBV6-6 and J is TRBJ2-1; a possible D gene is TRBD1 (5 bases). Germline-derived CDR1 and CDR2 are MNHNY and SVGAGI (reference sequence). Trimming removed 4 bases at V and 7 bases at J, with 14 bases between. This CDR3 spans 14 amino acids. CDR3 sequence: CASSSGPGQNEQFF. CDR3 in DNA: TGTGCCAGCAGTTCCGGGCCAGGGCAAAATGAGCAGTTCTTC.

A single count supports this clone. This sample also contains other DNA sequences that code for the same CDR3. As DNA, the CDR3 is TGTGCCAGTAGTACCCGGACGGTGAACACTGAAGCTTTCTTT. Translation: CASSTRTVNTEAFF. The V and J genes are TRBV19 and TRBJ1-1; D is unresolved. Germline-derived CDR1 and CDR2 are LNHDA and SQIVND (reference sequence). Trimming took off 4 bases at V and 0 bases at J, with 9 bases between the two ends. This CDR3 region has 14 residues.

As to this clone: Additional DNA sequences in this sample encode the identical CDR3. The genes are TRBV7-9 and TRBJ2-7; perhaps TRBD1 as D (5 bases). CDR1 SEHNR and CDR2 FQNEAQ come from the germline V gene (reference sequence). This CDR3 contains 12 residues. Trimming stripped 5 bases from V and 0 bases from J, with 5 bases between. The CDR3 DNA reads as TGTGCCAGCAGCGACAGCTCCTACGAGCAGTACTTC. Protein product: CASSDSSYEQYF. The complete variable domain, with remaining parts taken from reference TRBV7-9 and TRBJ2-7, reads DTGVSQNPRHKITKRGQNVTFRCDPISEHNRLYWYRQTLGQGPEFLTYFQNEAQLEKSRLLSDRFSAERPKGSFSTLEIQRTEQGDSAMYLCASSDSSYEQYFGPGTRLTVT.

The chain is built from TRBV7-9 and TRBJ2-1; no clear D. This CDR3 contains 16 residues. V was shortened by 5 bases and J by 3 bases, with 17 bases between the two germline ends. Germline V CDR1 and CDR2: SEHNR, FQNEAQ (reference sequence). Here the CDR3 reads CASSAKDSPDYNEQFF. As DNA, the CDR3 is TGTGCCAGCAGCGCAAAAGACTCCCCCGACTACAATGAGCAGTTCTTC.

The chain recombines TRBV11-1 with TRBJ2-1; D is unclear. V lost 3 bases and J lost 6, with 15 bases in between. Per the germline V gene, CDR1 is SGHAT and CDR2 is FQDESV (reference sequence). This CDR3 contains 15 residues. DNA of the CDR3: TGTGCCAGCAGCTTCTCCCCAGGTCGGGCCAATGAGCAGTTCTTC. Its protein is CASSFSPGRANEQFF. The variable domain in full, completed from reference TRBV11-1 and TRBJ2-1, reads EAEVAQSPRYKITEKSQAVAFWCDPISGHATLYWYRQILGQGPELLVQFQDESVVDDSQLPKDRFSAERLKGVDSTLKIQPAELGDSAMYLCASSFSPGRANEQFFGPGTRLTVL.

This chain uses TRBV7-9 with TRBJ2-2; D is perhaps TRBD1 (5 bases). Trimming cost V 4 bases and J 2 bases, with 11 bases left between them. The CDR3 is made up of 15 amino acids. Germline V gene data show CDR1 as SEHNR and CDR2 as FQNEAQ (reference sequence). CDR3 amino acids: CASSSDSHNTGELFF. For the CDR3, the DNA is TGTGCCAGCAGCTCCGACAGCCATAACACCGGGGAGCTGTTTTTT. The variable domain in full, with the rest retrieved from reference TRBV7-9 and TRBJ2-2, is DTGVSQNPRHKITKRGQNVTFRCDPISEHNRLYWYRQTLGQGPEFLTYFQNEAQLEKSRLLSDRFSAERPKGSFSTLEIQRTEQGDSAMYLCASSSDSHNTGELFFGEGSRLTVL.

This clone was picked up one time. The rearrangement joins TRBV7-2 to TRBJ2-7; TRBD2 matches at 7 bases. CDR1 and CDR2 from the germline V gene are SGHTA and FQGNSA. This CDR3 region has 16 residues. Trimming removed 1 base from V and 3 bases from J; junction bases left unmatched: 9. Written as DNA, the CDR3 is TGTGCCAGCAGCTTAGTGAGGGCGGGAGACCACTACGAGCAGTACTTC. This translates into CASSLVRAGDHYEQYF.

The chain is built from TRBV29-1 and TRBJ2-7; 13 positions match TRBD2. Trimming at V came to 6 bases and at J to 2 bases, leaving 7 bases not matched to a gene. The CDR3 contains 15 residues. Germline CDR1 is SQVTM and CDR2 is ANQGSEA. The CDR3 DNA is TGCAGCGTGCAGACTAGCGGGAGGCACCCCTACGAGCAGTACTTC. Translating gives CSVQTSGRHPYEQYF.